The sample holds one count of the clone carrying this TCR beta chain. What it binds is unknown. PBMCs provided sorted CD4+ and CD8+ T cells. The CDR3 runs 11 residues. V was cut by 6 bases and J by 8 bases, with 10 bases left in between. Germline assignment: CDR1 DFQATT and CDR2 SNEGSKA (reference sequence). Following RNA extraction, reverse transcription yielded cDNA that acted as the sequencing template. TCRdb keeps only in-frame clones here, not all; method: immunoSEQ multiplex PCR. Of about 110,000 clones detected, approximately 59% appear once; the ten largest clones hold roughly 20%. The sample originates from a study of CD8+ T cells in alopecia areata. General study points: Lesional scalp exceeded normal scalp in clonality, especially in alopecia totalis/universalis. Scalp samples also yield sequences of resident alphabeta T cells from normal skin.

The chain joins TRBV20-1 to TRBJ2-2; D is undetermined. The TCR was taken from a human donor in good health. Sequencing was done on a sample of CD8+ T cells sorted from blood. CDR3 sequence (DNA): TGCAGTGCCCCTCAATGGGGGGAGCTGTTTTTT. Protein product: CSAPQWGELFF.